This paragraph reports one T cell receptor (beta chain). V gave up 0 bases and J gave up 6 bases, with 5 bases separating them. The length of the CDR3 is 12 residues. From germline, CDR1 is MNHNY and CDR2 SVGAGI (reference sequence). The data are from a study of patients and donors after allogeneic stem cell transplantation. TCRdb used MiXCR to reprocess the RT-PCR reads, holding one entry per CDR3 protein. Seen here are approximately 98,000 distinct CDR3 sequences, 35% observed once, and the top ten hold roughly 27%. The gene calls are TRBV6-6 and TRBJ1-2; D call uncertain. The source of this sequence is a human donor who was either an allogeneic HSCT recipient or a stem cell or donor lymphocyte infusion donor (not recorded which). It is not recorded whose cells these are; they may come from a transplant donor. Sequenced material: blood, either unsorted or a sorted T cell fraction (not recorded which). The CDR3, as DNA: TGTGCCAGCAGTTACTCAGGGAATGGCTACACCTTC. It yields the protein CASSYSGNGYTF.